A selection of T cell receptor beta chains follows, all from one sample in a study of T cell changes during pregnancy in multiple sclerosis. Sequenced by immunoSEQ multiplex PCR; TCRdb stores in-frame clones only, minus some. The table has 45,000 to 60,000 clones, around 94% seen once. The sequencing here drew on CD4+ T cells from peripheral blood mononuclear cells, taken before pregnancy. Receptors originate from a female donor with multiple sclerosis, enrolled in a pregnancy study. Both conserved end residues are part of each CDR3. The order of the fields is J gene, clone size, D gene, V gene, CDR3 DNA, CDR3 protein. The D gene is left open where the match is weak. Clone size is stated in some rows and not others, as once, few, many or a class when expanded.

TRBJ2-5 | . | TRBD1 | TRBV23-1 | TGCGCCAGCAGTCCCAGTAAGGGACAGGGGAGAGAGACCCAGTACTTC | CASSPSKGQGRETQYF
TRBJ2-1 | . | TRBD1 | TRBV27 | TGTGCCAGCAGTTTACTTGGACAGGGAGGCAATGAGCAGTTCTTC | CASSLLGQGGNEQFF
TRBJ1-4 | . | TRBD1 | TRBV18 | TGTGCCAGCTCACCCCGGGACAGGGGGACTGCAACTAATGAAAAACTGTTTTTT | CASSPRDRGTATNEKLFF
TRBJ1-6 | . | TRBD1 | TRBV2 | TGTGCCAGCACACGACAGGGAAATTCACCCCTCCACTTT | CASTRQGNSPLHF
TRBJ1-5 | . | TRBD1 | TRBV6-6 | TGTGCCAGCAGTTCCACGGACAGGGGGGGCAATCAGCCCCAGCATTTT | CASSSTDRGGNQPQHF
TRBJ1-4 | . | . | TRBV11-3 | TGTGCCAGCAGCTTAGACTCCCGGGGAAAACTGTTTTTT | CASSLDSRGKLFF
TRBJ2-7 | . | . | TRBV5-1 | TGCGCCAGCAGCTTCGATGCTAGAGGGACCTACGAGCAGTACTTC | CASSFDARGTYEQYF
TRBJ2-7 | . | TRBD1 | TRBV2 | TGTGCCAGCAGGGCAAACCAGGGGGCCCCCGAGCAGTACTTC | CASRANQGAPEQYF
TRBJ2-2 | . | . | TRBV13 | TGTGCCAGCACCTTATGGGGCAGGAAGGCCGGGGAGCTGTTTTTT | CASTLWGRKAGELFF
TRBJ1-2 | . | . | TRBV29-1 | TGCAGCGTTGAAGATCGGGGGAGAAACTATGGCTACACCTTC | CSVEDRGRNYGYTF
TRBJ2-1 | . | TRBD2 | TRBV7-6 | TGTGCCGTGGGAGGACTAGCGGGATATGAGCAGTTCTTC | CAVGGLAGYEQFF
TRBJ2-2 | . | . | TRBV7-6 | TGTGCCAGCAGCTTAAGGCCTGGCGGGAAAGGCCCCCAGGGGGAGCTGTTTTTT | CASSLRPGGKGPQGELFF
TRBJ2-7 | . | TRBD2 | TRBV27 | TGTGCCAGCAGTTTTCAGACTAGCGGGAGTAAGCAGTACTTC | CASSFQTSGSKQYF
TRBJ2-7 | . | TRBD2 | TRBV6-4 | TGTGCCAGCAGCCCGACTAGCGGGGCCTCCTACGAGCAGTACTTC | CASSPTSGASYEQYF
TRBJ1-5 | . | . | TRBV7-2 | TGTGCCAGCAGCTTAGCGAGGTCAGGGGCGGGCGGCAATCAGCCCCAGCATTTT | CASSLARSGAGGNQPQHF
TRBJ2-1 | . | . | TRBV7-9 | TGTGCCAGCAGCCCTCGAGGGAACAATGAGCAGTTCTTC | CASSPRGNNEQFF
TRBJ2-7 | . | . | TRBV7-9 | TGTGCCAGCAGTTTAATTGGGCTGGAGCAGTACTTC | CASSLIGLEQYF
TRBJ2-1 | . | TRBD1 | TRBV29-1 | TGCAGCGTTGAAGGGAACAGGGGGCGCGACAATGAGCAGTTCTTC | CSVEGNRGRDNEQFF
TRBJ1-2 | . | TRBD1 | TRBV6-5 | TGTGCCAGCAGTTACAGGACAGGGCTCGGCTACACCTTC | CASSYRTGLGYTF
TRBJ2-3 | . | TRBD2 | TRBV28 | TGTGCCAGCACCCCAGGTGGGGGAGCGGGGCCCACAGATACGCAGTATTTT | CASTPGGGAGPTDTQYF
TRBJ1-2 | once | TRBD1 | TRBV5-4 | TGTGCCAGCAGCCGGGGACAGGGGGCCCCCTATGGCTACACCTTC | CASSRGQGAPYGYTF
TRBJ1-3 | once | . | TRBV9 | TGTGCCAGCAGCGTAGACCCAGGCCCTGGAAACACCATATATTTT | CASSVDPGPGNTIYF
TRBJ2-5 | few | TRBD1 | TRBV9 | TGTGCCAGCAGCGCCCAGGGGGTAGAAGAGACCCAGTACTTC | CASSAQGVEETQYF
TRBJ2-5 | . | TRBD1 | TRBV11-2 | TGTGCCAGCAGCTTAGATCGTCGGCGGGTGACAGGGGGAGAGACCCAGTACTTC | CASSLDRRRVTGGETQYF
TRBJ2-7 | . | TRBD2 | TRBV2 | TGTGCCAGCAGTGGGCGAGCGGGACTGCCGGGAGAGCAGTACTTC | CASSGRAGLPGEQYF
TRBJ1-5 | . | TRBD1 | TRBV28 | TGTGCCAGCCGGGACAGAGAGAATCAGCCCCAGCATTTT | CASRDRENQPQHF
TRBJ2-3 | . | TRBD2 | TRBV7-3 | TGTGCCAGCAGCTTGAGACTAGCGGGAAGTGCAGATACGCAGTATTTT | CASSLRLAGSADTQYF
TRBJ1-1 | . | . | TRBV12-5 | TGTGCTAGTGGTTTGGTACGGGGAACTGCGAACACTGAAGCTTTCTTT | CASGLVRGTANTEAFF
TRBJ2-3 | . | TRBD2 | TRBV18 | TGTGCCAGCTCACCAGCCCTAGCGGCCCCTGAGAGAGATACGCAGTATTTT | CASSPALAAPERDTQYF
TRBJ2-3 | . | TRBD2 | TRBV19 | TGTGCCACCGCGACTAGCGGGAGGGGGGCAGATACGCAGTATTTT | CATATSGRGADTQYF
TRBJ2-7 | . | . | TRBV6-6 | TGTGCCAGCAACATTCGAGCGGGCGGTCTCTACGAGCAGTACTTC | CASNIRAGGLYEQYF
TRBJ2-7 | . | TRBD2 | TRBV9 | TGTGCCAGCAGCGTAAGTAGCGGGAGTGCCGAGCAGTACTTC | CASSVSSGSAEQYF
TRBJ1-5 | once | TRBD1 | TRBV18 | TGTGCCAGCTCATTCGACAGGGTAAGTCAGCCCCAGCATTTT | CASSFDRVSQPQHF
TRBJ2-2 | . | TRBD1 | TRBV18 | TGTGCCAGCTCACCCGTACTACAGGGGGCGATCAGCATCGGGGAGCTGTTTTTT | CASSPVLQGAISIGELFF
TRBJ2-7 | . | . | TRBV29-1 | TGCAGCGTTTCTTTCGGCAGAGGCTACGAGCAGTACTTC | CSVSFGRGYEQYF
TRBJ1-1 | . | . | TRBV19 | TGTGCCAGTAGTATCTGGCCTTCTGAAGCTTTCTTT | CASSIWPSEAFF
TRBJ1-4 | . | . | TRBV5-4 | TGTGCCAGCAGCCTAGGACACAATGAAAAACTGTTTTTT | CASSLGHNEKLFF
TRBJ1-5 | few | . | TRBV18 | TGTGCCAGCTCACCACGAGGTGGGGGGAATCGGCCCCAGCATTTT | CASSPRGGGNRPQHF
TRBJ1-2 | once | TRBD1 | TRBV4-3 | TGCGCCAGCAGCCAGGGTACCGGGACAGGGGCCTTGGCTTATGGCTACACCTTC | CASSQGTGTGALAYGYTF
TRBJ2-5 | once | TRBD1 | TRBV19 | TGTGCCAGTAGTCCCGGGACAGGGGTTCAAGAGACCCAGTACTTC | CASSPGTGVQETQYF
TRBJ2-7 | . | TRBD2 | TRBV7-2 | TGTGCCAGCAGGCTTTCAAGCGGGATCCCCTACGAGCAGTACTTC | CASRLSSGIPYEQYF
TRBJ2-7 | . | . | TRBV7-2 | TGTGCCAGCAGCCAGTGGAGGGGTGGGGGGATCTATTACTACGAGCAGTACTTC | CASSQWRGGGIYYYEQYF
TRBJ2-1 | . | TRBD2 | TRBV5-1 | TGCGCCAGCAGCTTTAATAGCGGGAGGGCCGGGAATGAGCAGTTCTTC | CASSFNSGRAGNEQFF
TRBJ1-2 | . | . | TRBV5-4 | TGTGCCAGCAGCTCGGACAGCGCCTCCTTCTATGGCTACACCTTC | CASSSDSASFYGYTF
TRBJ2-2 | . | TRBD2 | TRBV15 | TGTGCCACCAGAGGTCGGAGCACTAGCGGATCCACCGGGGAGCTGTTTTTT | CATRGRSTSGSTGELFF
TRBJ2-3 | . | TRBD2 | TRBV4-2 | TGTGCCAGCAGCCATCGCTTAGCGGGGGCCAGCACAGATACGCAGTATTTT | CASSHRLAGASTDTQYF
TRBJ1-2 | . | . | TRBV6-1 | TGTGCCAGCAAGGGGCAGGGGAACAGCTATGGCTACACCTTC | CASKGQGNSYGYTF
TRBJ2-1 | . | TRBD2 | TRBV7-2 | TGTGCCAGCAGCTTAAAAGCGGGGTACAATGAGCAGTTCTTC | CASSLKAGYNEQFF
TRBJ1-4 | . | TRBD1 | TRBV6-1 | TGTGCCAGCAGTACGGACAGGGGAACTAATGAAAAACTGTTTTTT | CASSTDRGTNEKLFF
TRBJ1-4 | once | TRBD1 | TRBV5-5 | TGTGCCAGCAGTTTAAAACCAGGACAGGGGGCAACTAATGAAAAACTGTTTTTT | CASSLKPGQGATNEKLFF
TRBJ1-3 | . | . | TRBV7-2 | TGTGCCAGCAGCCCCAACAGGGGAAACACCATATATTTT | CASSPNRGNTIYF
TRBJ2-7 | . | TRBD2 | TRBV7-8 | TGTGCCAGCAGCCCCGGGTGGACTAGCGGCTCCTACGAGCAGTACTTC | CASSPGWTSGSYEQYF
TRBJ1-1 | . | . | TRBV19 | TGTGCCAGTAGTATAACATCCCGGGGGAGCACTGAAGCTTTCTTT | CASSITSRGSTEAFF
TRBJ1-1 | . | . | TRBV4-1 | TGCGCCAGCAGCCAAGGATACTCTGAAGCTTTCTTT | CASSQGYSEAFF
TRBJ2-5 | . | TRBD1 | TRBV14 | TGTGCCAGCAGCCAAGCCCGACAGGGGGAGACCCAGTACTTC | CASSQARQGETQYF